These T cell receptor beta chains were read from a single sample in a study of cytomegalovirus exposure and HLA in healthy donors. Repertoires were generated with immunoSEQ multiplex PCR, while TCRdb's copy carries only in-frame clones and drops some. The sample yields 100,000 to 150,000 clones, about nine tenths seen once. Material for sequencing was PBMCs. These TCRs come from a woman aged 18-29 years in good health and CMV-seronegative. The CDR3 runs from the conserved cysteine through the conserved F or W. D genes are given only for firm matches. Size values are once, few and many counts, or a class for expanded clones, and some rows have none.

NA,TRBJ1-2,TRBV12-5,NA,CASGFESYGYTF,TGTGCTAGTGGTTTCGAGAGTTATGGCTACACCTTC
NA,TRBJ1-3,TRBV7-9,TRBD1,CASSLLGRGLGNTIYF,TGTGCCAGCAGCTTGTTGGGCAGGGGGTTAGGAAACACCATATATTTT
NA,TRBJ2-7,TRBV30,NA,CAWTGETYEQYF,TGTGCCTGGACAGGGGAAACCTACGAGCAGTACTTC
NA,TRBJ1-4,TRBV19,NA,CASSIRQRDEKLFF,TGTGCCAGTAGTATTAGACAGCGGGATGAAAAACTGTTTTTT
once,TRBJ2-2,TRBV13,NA,CASSVGAAGGELFF,TGTGCCAGCAGCGTCGGCGCGGCGGGCGGGGAGCTGTTTTTT
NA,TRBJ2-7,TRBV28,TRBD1,CASTPGQNYEQYF,TGTGCCAGCACCCCGGGACAGAACTACGAGCAGTACTTC
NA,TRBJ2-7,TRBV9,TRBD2,CASSVTGGYEQYF,TGTGCCAGCAGCGTTACGGGAGGCTACGAGCAGTACTTC
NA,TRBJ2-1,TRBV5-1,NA,CASSLALADNEQFF,TGCGCCAGCAGCTTGGCATTAGCCGACAATGAGCAGTTCTTC
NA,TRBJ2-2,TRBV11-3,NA,CASSLVTRGELFF,TGTGCCAGCAGCTTAGTTACCAGGGGGGAGCTGTTTTTT
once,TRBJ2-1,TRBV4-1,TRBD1,CASSQPGTGYRNEQFF,TGCGCCAGCAGCCAACCCGGGACAGGGTACCGCAATGAGCAGTTCTTC
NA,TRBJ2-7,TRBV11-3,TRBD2,CASSLVKGLAAYEQYF,TGTGCCAGCAGCTTAGTTAAAGGACTAGCTGCCTACGAGCAGTACTTC
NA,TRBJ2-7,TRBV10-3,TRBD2,CAIRRASGDGEQYF,TGTGCCATCCGACGAGCTAGCGGGGACGGCGAGCAGTACTTC
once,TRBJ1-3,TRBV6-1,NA,CATSVWGLSGNTIYF,TGTGCCACCAGCGTGTGGGGCCTCTCTGGAAACACCATATATTTT
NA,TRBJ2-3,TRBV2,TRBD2,CASSDLAGVLDTQYF,TGTGCCAGCAGTGATTTAGCGGGAGTTCTAGATACGCAGTATTTT
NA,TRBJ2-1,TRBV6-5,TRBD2,CASSYGTSGYNEQFF,TGTGCCAGCAGTTATGGGACTAGCGGTTACAATGAGCAGTTCTTC
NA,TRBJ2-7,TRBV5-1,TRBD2,CASSAPGLEYEQYF,TGCGCCAGCAGCGCACCGGGACTAGAATACGAGCAGTACTTC
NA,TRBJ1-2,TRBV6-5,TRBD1,CASSYYSGQGDYGYTF,TGTGCCAGCAGTTACTATTCGGGACAGGGGGATTATGGCTACACCTTC
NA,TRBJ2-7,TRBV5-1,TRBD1,CAPFNRGQGEQYF,TGCGCCCCTTTTAACAGGGGGCAAGGTGAGCAGTACTTC
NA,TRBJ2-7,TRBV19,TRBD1,CASSSGGADEQYF,TGTGCCAGTAGTTCAGGGGGCGCGGACGAGCAGTACTTC
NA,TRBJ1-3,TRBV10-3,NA,CATSEPELSGNTIYF,TGTGCCACCTCGGAGCCAGAACTCTCTGGAAACACCATATATTTT
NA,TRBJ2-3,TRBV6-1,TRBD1,CASSEAPGQGWPDTQYF,TGTGCCAGCAGTGAAGCCCCGGGACAGGGGTGGCCAGATACGCAGTATTTT
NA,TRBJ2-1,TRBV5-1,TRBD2,CASSLTSGRVGNEQFF,TGCGCCAGCAGCTTAACTAGCGGGAGGGTAGGGAATGAGCAGTTCTTC
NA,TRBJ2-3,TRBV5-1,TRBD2,CASSLELAGDADTQYF,TGCGCCAGCAGCTTGGAACTAGCGGGAGATGCAGATACGCAGTATTTT
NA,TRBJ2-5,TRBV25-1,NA,CASSEYRGRETQYF,TGTGCCAGCAGTGAATATCGGGGAAGGGAGACCCAGTACTTC
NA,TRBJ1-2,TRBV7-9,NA,CASSPETEWGYTF,TGTGCCAGCAGTCCGGAGACTGAGTGGGGCTACACCTTC
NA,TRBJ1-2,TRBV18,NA,CASSPPEQGSNYGYTF,TGTGCCAGCTCACCACCGGAGCAGGGGTCTAACTATGGCTACACCTTC
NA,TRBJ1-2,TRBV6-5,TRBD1,CASSRQGQGGYTF,TGTGCCAGCAGTCGACAGGGTCAGGGGGGCTACACCTTC
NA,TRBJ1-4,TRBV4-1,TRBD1,CASSQTGQEKLFF,TGCGCCAGCAGCCAAACGGGACAGGAAAAACTGTTTTTT
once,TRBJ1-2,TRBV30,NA,CAWSPGVANYGYTF,TGTGCCTGGAGTCCAGGGGTCGCTAACTATGGCTACACCTTC
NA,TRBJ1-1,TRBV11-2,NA,CASSRGENTEAFF,TGTGCCAGCAGCCGGGGAGAGAACACTGAAGCTTTCTTT
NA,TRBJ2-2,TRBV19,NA,CASSIGGSHTGELFF,TGTGCCAGTAGTATTGGAGGATCCCACACCGGGGAGCTGTTTTTT
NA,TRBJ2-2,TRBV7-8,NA,CASSFDSLVGELFF,TGTGCCAGCAGCTTCGACTCCCTAGTAGGGGAGCTGTTTTTT
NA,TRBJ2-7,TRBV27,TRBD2,CASSLISSGRQYEQYF,TGTGCCAGCAGTTTAATATCTAGCGGGAGGCAATACGAGCAGTACTTC
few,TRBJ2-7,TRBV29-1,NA,CSVTSGDPYEQYF,TGCAGCGTCACGTCGGGAGACCCCTACGAGCAGTACTTC
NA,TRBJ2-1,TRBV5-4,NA,CASSLGTGSYNEQFF,TGTGCCAGCAGCTTGGGGACTGGCTCCTACAATGAGCAGTTCTTC
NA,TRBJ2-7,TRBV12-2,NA,CASRLDLLADRSEQYF,TGTGCAAGTCGCTTAGACCTACTAGCAGATAGATCCGAGCAGTACTTC
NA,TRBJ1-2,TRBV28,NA,CASRPGVNGYTF,TGTGCCAGCAGGCCAGGGGTTAATGGCTACACCTTC
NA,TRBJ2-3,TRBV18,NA,CASSPGGIVTDTQYF,TGTGCCAGCTCACCGGGCGGGATAGTCACAGATACGCAGTATTTT
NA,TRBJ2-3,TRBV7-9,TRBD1,CASRPRQGAWEIHTDTQYF,TGTGCCAGCAGGCCCAGACAGGGGGCGTGGGAAATCCACACAGATACGCAGTATTTT
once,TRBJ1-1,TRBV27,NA,CASRLRQLNTEAFF,TGTGCCAGCAGGCTGAGACAACTGAACACTGAAGCTTTCTTT
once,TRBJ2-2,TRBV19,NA,CASTTLNTGELFF,TGTGCCAGTACTACTTTGAACACCGGGGAGCTGTTTTTT
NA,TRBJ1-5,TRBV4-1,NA,CASSRGEGPQHF,TGCGCCAGCAGCCGTGGGGAGGGGCCCCAGCATTTT
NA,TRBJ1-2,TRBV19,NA,CASSIRQAGGYTF,TGTGCCAGTAGTATTAGGCAGGCGGGGGGCTACACCTTC
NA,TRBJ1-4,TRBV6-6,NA,CASSYSGLGDEKLFF,TGTGCCAGCAGTTACTCAGGGCTAGGGGATGAAAAACTGTTTTTT
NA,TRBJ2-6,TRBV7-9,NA,CASSPGVSGANVLTF,TGTGCCAGCAGCCCCGGGGTGAGTGGGGCCAACGTCCTGACTTTC
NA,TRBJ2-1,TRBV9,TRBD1,CASSVAYGTGAYNEQFF,TGTGCCAGCAGCGTAGCTTACGGGACAGGGGCCTACAATGAGCAGTTCTTC
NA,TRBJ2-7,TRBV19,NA,CASSIGGGFEQYF,TGTGCCAGTAGTATAGGTGGAGGGTTTGAGCAGTACTTC
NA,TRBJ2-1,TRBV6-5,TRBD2,CASSYSRLAADNEQFF,TGTGCCAGCAGTTACTCGAGACTAGCGGCAGACAATGAGCAGTTCTTC
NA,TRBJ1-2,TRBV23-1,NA,CASSQEDYGYTF,TGCGCCAGCAGTCAAGAGGACTATGGCTACACCTTC
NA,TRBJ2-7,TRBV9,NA,CASSGPGLQPEQYF,TGTGCCAGCAGCGGGCCGGGACTTCAGCCCGAGCAGTACTTC
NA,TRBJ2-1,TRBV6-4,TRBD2,CASSDSGLAGVFF,TGTGCCAGCAGTGACTCAGGGTTAGCGGGGGTCTTCTTC